This TCR beta chain came from a study of T cells expressing NK-cell markers (dated by TCRdb to the early 2020s). Background on the whole study: In sorted CD3+CD56+NKG2C+, CD3+CD56+NKG2C- and CD3+CD56-NKG2C+ T-cell subsets from 7 or 8 donors, TCR beta-chain repertoires were profiled. Seven of the eight sequenced donors were HCMV-seropositive and one was HCMV-seronegative. Randomly selected healthy volunteers, three men and five women, were used as the eight sequenced donors. Illumina HiSeq 2000/2500, MiSeq or NextSeq was used to sequence libraries as 2 x 150 bp reads. What the study reported, not specific to this receptor: Those dominant clonotypes were again the most abundant among CD3+CD56-NKG2C+ cells in four donors, at roughly 28.3-65%. For 6 or 7 donors, the dominant CD3+CD56+NKG2C+ clonotypes were among the top 10 CD8+ clonotypes and accounted for about 1.0-7.5% of CD8+ T cells. Whether the expanded NKG2C-expressing T cell clones were specific for HCMV antigens was left unclear.

A word on this clonotype: The target of this receptor is not known.

HCMV-specific IgG was detected in serum with a commercial ELISA kit to determine HCMV serostatus. Ficoll density gradient centrifugation was used to isolate peripheral blood mononuclear cells from blood. The CDR3 sequence holds 12 residues, the cysteine and phenylalanine included. The nucleotide record is missing. Via the germline V gene, CDR1 is SGHAT and CDR2 FQNNGV. Sequencing used an Illumina HiSeq 2000. TCR beta cDNA libraries were made by 5'RACE template switching that added a universal primer site and unique molecular identifiers. Synthesis of cDNA was primed from the TCR beta constant segment and was followed by two consecutive PCR amplification steps. The original pipeline was this. MIGEC was used to demultiplex reads and group reads by UMI, and MiTCR was used to assemble and quantify clonotypes. To exclude erroneous sequences, any TCR cDNA sequence not supported by at least two reads was discarded. Downstream repertoire analysis used the tcR package, and clonotypes were matched across fractions by CDR3 nucleotide sequence plus V segment. VDJmatch was used to annotate antigen specificity against VDJdb, with one amino acid substitution allowed in CDR3. TCRdb reprocessed the reads and provides one entry for every CDR3 protein sequence; no DNA is given. These V and J calls are TCRdb output, not the study's own analysis. The sample table gives 400,000 to 450,000 distinct CDR3 sequences. The ten most abundant clones make up about 7.1% of the sample.

Sequenced input: blood T cells: a sorted CD56 or NKG2C T cell subset, CD4+ or CD8+ T cells, or bulk PBMC T cells (not recorded which). This chain is built from TRBV11-2 and TRBJ2-1. This receptor was taken from a woman between 18 and 70 years old in good health. For the CDR3, the sequence is CASSSLAFRQFF.